These T cell receptor beta chains were read from a single sample in a study of cytomegalovirus exposure and HLA in healthy donors. This table comes from immunoSEQ multiplex PCR, and its TCRdb copy is limited to in-frame clones, with some not included. The sample has 160,000 or so clones; roughly four fifths are singletons. The specimen was PBMCs. The receptors stem from a man between 45 and 60 years old in good health and CMV-seropositive. Each CDR3 is given with its conserved first and last residue. The order of the fields is clone size, J gene, D gene, V gene, CDR3 length, CDR3 protein, CDR3 DNA. The D gene is left open where the match is weak. For some rows the clone size is stated as once, few or many, or as a class when expanded; others skip it.

. | TRBJ1-1 | TRBD1 | TRBV14 | 15 | CASSHSGTGDTEAFF | TGTGCCAGCAGCCATTCTGGGACAGGGGACACTGAAGCTTTCTTT
. | TRBJ2-4 | . | TRBV5-4 | 14 | CASSRTPTGSLQYF | TGTGCCAGCAGCCGAACGCCCACAGGTAGCCTTCAGTACTTC
. | TRBJ2-1 | . | TRBV6-1 | 13 | CASSPGGRTEQFF | TGTGCCAGCAGCCCCGGTGGGAGGACTGAGCAGTTCTTC
. | TRBJ2-7 | TRBD1 | TRBV5-5 | 15 | CASSLEGGDSYEQYF | TGTGCCAGCAGCTTGGAAGGGGGCGATTCGTACGAGCAGTACTTC
few | TRBJ2-7 | TRBD2 | TRBV4-2 | 16 | CASSQGSGGASNEQYF | TGTGCCAGCAGCCAAGGAAGCGGGGGGGCCAGCAACGAGCAGTACTTC
. | TRBJ1-5 | TRBD1 | TRBV5-4 | 14 | CASSVTGSNQPQHF | TGTGCCAGCAGCGTGACAGGGAGTAATCAGCCCCAGCATTTT
. | TRBJ1-1 | TRBD1 | TRBV5-1 | 15 | CASSGTGGPNTEAFF | TGCGCCAGCAGCGGAACAGGGGGACCCAACACTGAAGCTTTCTTT
. | TRBJ1-4 | . | TRBV11-2 | 14 | CASSLSRANEKLFF | TGTGCCAGCAGCTTATCCAGGGCTAATGAAAAACTGTTTTTT
. | TRBJ2-4 | . | TRBV6-5 | 15 | CASSYSGIAKNIQYF | TGTGCCAGCAGTTACTCGGGCATAGCCAAAAACATTCAGTACTTC
once | TRBJ1-2 | TRBD1 | TRBV9 | 14 | CASSAGTGRYGYTF | TGTGCCAGCAGCGCAGGGACAGGACGCTATGGCTACACCTTC
once | TRBJ1-6 | TRBD1 | TRBV5-4 | 14 | CASSGDRGHSPLHF | TGTGCCAGCAGCGGGGACAGGGGGCATTCACCCCTCCACTTT
. | TRBJ2-7 | . | TRBV27 | 14 | CASTTVGGAHEQYF | TGTGCCAGCACCACCGTGGGGGGGGCTCACGAGCAGTACTTC
. | TRBJ2-5 | TRBD2 | TRBV5-1 | 16 | CASSSSGRRGEETQYF | TGCGCCAGCAGTTCCAGCGGGAGGAGGGGGGAAGAGACCCAGTACTTC
. | TRBJ1-1 | . | TRBV10-3 | 11 | CAISEGDKAFF | TGTGCCATCAGTGAGGGGGACAAAGCTTTCTTT
. | TRBJ2-3 | TRBD2 | TRBV6-1 | 16 | CASSARTSGGTDTQYF | TGTGCCAGCAGTGCAAGGACTAGCGGGGGCACAGATACGCAGTATTTT
. | TRBJ2-3 | . | TRBV7-7 | 13 | CASSWSDEETQYF | TGTGCTAGCAGCTGGTCCGATGAGGAGACGCAGTATTTT
. | TRBJ1-1 | . | TRBV30 | 13 | CAWYYGGNTEAFF | TGTGCCTGGTACTACGGGGGAAACACTGAAGCTTTCTTT
. | TRBJ1-6 | TRBD1 | TRBV6-6 | 13 | CASVTGENSPLHF | TGCGCCAGCGTGACAGGGGAAAATTCACCCCTCCACTTT
. | TRBJ1-5 | . | TRBV6-5 | 15 | CASSYSGSSNQPQHF | TGTGCCAGCAGTTACTCGGGCAGTAGCAATCAGCCCCAGCATTTT
few | TRBJ2-4 | . | TRBV6-5 | 11 | CASRNTDIQYF | TGTGCCAGCAGAAACACAGACATTCAGTACTTC
. | TRBJ2-2 | . | TRBV4-3 | 15 | CASSQGTGSTGELFF | TGCGCCAGCAGCCAGGGTACAGGGAGCACCGGGGAGCTGTTTTTT
. | TRBJ2-3 | TRBD1 | TRBV11-2 | 17 | CASSLERGRGRKDTQYF | TGTGCCAGCAGCTTAGAACGGGGCAGGGGGCGAAAAGATACGCAGTATTTT
. | TRBJ2-1 | . | TRBV5-6 | 14 | CASSLNFLGHEQFF | TGTGCCAGCAGCTTGAATTTCCTGGGGCATGAGCAGTTCTTC
. | TRBJ2-7 | TRBD1 | TRBV30 | 17 | CAWNRGLHGRLSYEQYF | TGTGCCTGGAACAGGGGTTTACATGGCAGGTTATCCTACGAGCAGTACTTC
. | TRBJ2-7 | TRBD1 | TRBV2 | 13 | CASRDRGTFEQYF | TGTGCCAGCAGGGACAGGGGAACGTTCGAGCAGTACTTC